The 10 T cell receptor beta chains in this list originate from one sample, sequenced in a study of tumor and adjacent non-tumor tissue in lung cancer. The template was RNA from unsorted bulk tissue. A modified ARM-PCR protocol with three rounds of nested PCR amplified TCRbeta. A single record per CDR3 protein comes from TCRdb applying MiXCR to the multiplex PCR reads. This table has roughly 200,000 distinct CDR3 sequences, 71% appearing once. Material for sequencing was lung tumor tissue. The receptors shown here come from a man in his sixties with non-small cell lung cancer.

This clonotype was detected once. V is TRBV29-1 and J is TRBJ1-5, with D perhaps matching TRBD1 (5 bases). The CDR3 has 13 amino acids. CDR1 is SQVTM, CDR2 ANQGSEA, per germline. V lost 4 bases and J 7 bases, leaving 14 bases between the germline ends. The CDR3 loop is CSVVRGVGQPQHF. The CDR3 DNA follows: TGCAGCGTTGTGAGAGGGGTCGGACAGCCCCAGCATTTT.

This clonotype was seen more than once but under ten times. The rearrangement uses TRBV5-1 and TRBJ2-3; TRBD2 agrees at 8 bases. Germline-derived CDR1 and CDR2 are SGHRS and YFSETQ. The ends lost 2 bases at V and 4 bases at J; junction bases unmatched: 6. This CDR3 comprises 15 residues. The DNA for the CDR3 is TGCGCCAGCAGCTTACGAGCGGGAGTCCCAGATACGCAGTATTTT. Translated: CASSLRAGVPDTQYF.

A remark on this clonotype: The junction departs from germline at one end; a sequencing error may be responsible. The rearrangement joins TRBV10-2 to TRBJ2-4; possible D gene TRBD2, 5 bases. Germline V CDR1 and CDR2: WSHSY, SAAADI. This CDR3 is built from 15 residues. The CDR3 nucleotides are TGCGCCAGCAGTGAGTCGCGAGGAGGCGGAAACATTCAGCACTTC. The encoded protein is CASSESRGGGNIQHF.

Note on this clonotype: The conserved phenylalanine or tryptophan normally closing the CDR3 is absent here, so this likely arose from a read error. The rearrangement joins TRBV11-2 to TRBJ2-1, with D perhaps TRBD2 (5 bases). With the DNA end fitting TRBJ2-7 better, the J assignment may be wrong. Germline V gene sequence: CDR1 SGHAT, CDR2 FQNNGV. The CDR3 length is 16 residues. Written as DNA, the CDR3 is TGTGCCAGCAGCTTAGGTCGACTACTCGAGATGAATGAGCAGTACTTA. The encoded protein is CASSLGRLLEMNEQYL.

In the case of this clonotype: A read error may account for a junction end that differs from germline. This chain connects TRBV12-3 or TRBV12-4 to TRBJ2-2; possibly TRBD2 for D (6 bases). The CDR3 is 15 amino acids. In nucleotides, the CDR3 is TGTGCCAGCAGTCCTCGGGAGTTTCCCACCGGGGAGCTATTTTTT. Translating it yields CASSPREFPTGELFF.

As regards this clonotype: Its ends do not fully match the called genes, so a read error is possible. V gene TRBV20-1 combines with J gene TRBJ1-4; D unclear. CDR1 and CDR2 (germline): DFQATT, SNEGSKA (reference sequence). This CDR3 is built from 13 residues. The DNA of the CDR3 is TGCAATGCTGGAGTTGCGGCTAATGAAAAACCGTTTTTT. Encoded protein: CNAGVAANEKPFF.

V and J are TRBV20-1 and TRBJ2-3; D is possibly TRBD2 (6 bases). CDR1 is DFQATT and CDR2 is SNEGSKA in the germline V gene (reference sequence). The V end lost 7 bases, the J end lost 4 bases, and 18 bases lay between the germline ends. The length of the CDR3 is 14 residues. The CDR3, as DNA: TGCAGTGACTCGGACATCCGGAGGGCAGATACGCAGTATTTT. Amino acids: CSDSDIRRADTQYF.

Points on this clonotype: It is likely a read error, because the conserved phenylalanine at the end of the CDR3 is missing. The chain couples TRBV20-1 to TRBJ1-1; perhaps TRBD1 as D (5 bases). Trimming removed 4 bases from V and 5 bases from J, with 11 bases in between. The CDR3 is 12 residues long. Looked up from germline, CDR1 is DFQATT and CDR2 is SNEGSKA (reference sequence). The CDR3 DNA follows: TGCAGTGCTATACGGGGGAATACTGAAGCTTTCCTT. Translation gives CSAIRGNTEAFL.

Details on this clonotype: Sequence at one end of the junction differs from germline and may be a read error. The rearrangement joins TRBV20-1 to TRBJ1-2; TRBD1 matches 7 bases. The germline V gene has CDR1 DFQATT and CDR2 SNEGSKA (reference sequence). The CDR3 totals 13 residues. CDR3 coding DNA: TGCAGTGCTAGACATCAGGGGGGATATGACTACACCTTC. As protein: CSARHQGGYDYTF.

V and J are TRBV7-2 and TRBJ2-7; 14 positions match TRBD2. The CDR3 spans 15 residues. Trimming at V came to 5 bases and at J to 5 bases, leaving 5 bases not matched to a gene. CDR1 is SGHTA and CDR2 is FQGNSA in the germline V gene. CDR3 in amino acids: CASSVGLAGAHEQYF. The CDR3 DNA is TGTGCCAGCAGCGTGGGACTAGCGGGAGCCCACGAGCAGTACTTC.